The present T cell receptor (beta chain) was sequenced within a study of patients and donors after allogeneic stem cell transplantation. The germline V and J ends were trimmed by 2 bases and 2 bases, with 12 bases remaining between them. Germline CDR1 reads SGDLS; CDR2 reads YYNGEE. There are 15 residues in the CDR3. TCRdb fed the RT-PCR reads into MiXCR, producing one record per CDR3 protein. The sample lists roughly 940,000 distinct CDR3 sequences; around 17% were seen once. This receptor was obtained from a human donor who was either an allogeneic HSCT recipient or a stem cell or donor lymphocyte infusion donor (not recorded which). It is not recorded whose cells these are; they may come from a transplant donor. Sequencing was performed on blood, either unsorted or a sorted T cell fraction (not recorded which). This rearrangement joins TRBV9 to TRBJ2-3; tentative D call: TRBD2 (5 bases). CDR3 DNA sequence: TGTGCCAGCAGCGTGTCCGGGAAACACACAGATACGCAGTATTTT. Its protein product is CASSVSGKHTDTQYF.